These 20 T cell receptor beta chains were sequenced from one sample in a study of T cell repertoires in cytomegalovirus infection. A single record per CDR3 protein comes from TCRdb applying MiXCR to the reads. This table holds 250,000 or so distinct CDR3 sequences, over 8% found once. Sequencing was carried out using PBMCs. The receptors stem from a human donor in good health (CMV status not recorded). Some clones in this sample may be carry-over from other donors' samples.

This clonotype has at least ten counts. CDR3 protein: CASSGRVSGANVLTF. CDR3 DNA sequence: TGTGCCAGCAGCGGACGAGTCTCTGGGGCCAACGTCCTGACTTTC. The chain is built from TRBV7-2 and TRBJ2-6; no clear D. The CDR3 covers 15 residues. V was shortened by 5 bases and J by 0 bases, with 8 bases between the two germline ends. Germline CDR1 reads SGHTA; CDR2 reads FQGNSA.

This clonotype has a handful of counts. The CDR3 sequence is CASSLWASTGNGYTF. The DNA for the CDR3 is TGTGCCAGCAGTTTATGGGCTTCGACAGGAAATGGCTACACCTTC. The chain couples TRBV28 to TRBJ1-2; perhaps TRBD1 as D (6 bases). Germline CDR1 reads MDHEN; CDR2 reads SYDVKM. This CDR3 has 15 residues. V was shortened by 0 bases and J by 6 bases, with 14 bases between the two germline ends.

This clonotype was observed many times. This chain uses TRBV7-2 with TRBJ2-3; D may match TRBD1 or TRBD2 (5 bases each). The CDR3 consists of 13 residues. V was pared by 2 bases and J by 5 bases, with 8 bases between. Germline CDR1 SGHTA, CDR2 FQGNSA. The CDR3 DNA reads as TGTGCCAGCAGCTTACGGGGCCAAGATACGCAGTATTTT. Translated, it gives CASSLRGQDTQYF.

This clonotype was picked up many times. The chain links TRBV19 to TRBJ2-3; D could derive from TRBD1 or TRBD2 (5 bases each). Deletions cut 10 bases from V and 0 bases from J, with 14 bases between. The CDR3 contains 14 residues. CDR1 LNHDA and CDR2 SQIVND come from the germline V gene (reference sequence). In DNA form, the CDR3 reads TGTGCCATTGGGAGAAGGGGTAGCACAGATACGCAGTATTTT. Protein product: CAIGRRGSTDTQYF.

This clonotype was picked up many times. The chain joins TRBV10-3 to TRBJ1-6, with a weak D call TRBD1 (5 bases). V was cut by 7 bases and J by 10 bases, with 14 bases left in between. Per the germline V gene, CDR1 is ENHRY and CDR2 is SYGVKD. The CDR3 sequence is 13 residues long. CDR3 protein: CAINRDGISPLHF. In DNA, the CDR3 is TGTGCCATCAATCGGGACGGAATCTCACCCCTCCACTTT.

This clonotype was observed at least ten times. This rearrangement joins TRBV11-2 to TRBJ2-1; 8 nucleotides line up with TRBD2. Germline values: CDR1 SGHAT, CDR2 FQNNGV. The CDR3 contains 15 residues. The ends lost 1 base at V and 5 bases at J; junction bases unmatched: 4. The CDR3 here is CASSLVLADNNEQFF. The CDR3 DNA follows: TGTGCCAGCAGCTTAGTACTAGCGGATAACAATGAGCAGTTCTTC.

This clonotype was detected ten times or more. V usage is TRBV7-2 and J usage is TRBJ1-6; D not certain. This CDR3 has 16 residues. CDR1 is SGHTA and CDR2 is FQGNSA in the germline V gene. V gave up 5 bases and J gave up 9 bases, with 20 bases separating them. The CDR3 DNA sequence: TGTGCCAGCAGCCAAATCCCCGTCAGCGGCGGTTCACCCCTCCACTTT. Its protein product is CASSQIPVSGGSPLHF.

The gene calls are TRBV20-1 and TRBJ1-4; D perhaps matches TRBD1 (5 bases). The CDR3 contains 14 residues. The germline V gene has CDR1 DFQATT and CDR2 SNEGSKA (reference sequence). Trimming took 5 bases from V and 4 from J, leaving 14 bases between them. The CDR3 region has the DNA TGCAGTGCTCAACGACAGATTTTTAATGAAAAACTGTTTTTT. The encoded protein is CSAQRQIFNEKLFF.

The chain has TRBV4-3 and TRBJ2-3; D is undetermined. The CDR3 consists of 13 residues. Germline values: CDR1 LGHNA, CDR2 YSLEER. The V end lost 1 base, the J end lost 8 bases, and 10 bases lay between the germline ends. The CDR3 is CASSQVGTSTQYF. In nucleotides, the CDR3 is TGCGCCAGCAGCCAAGTTGGTACGAGTACGCAGTATTTT.

This clonotype has ten or more counts. The chain links TRBV30 to TRBJ2-1; TRBD2 matches 10 bases. Germline assignment: CDR1 GTSNPN and CDR2 SVGIG (reference sequence). The V gene end was trimmed by 6 bases and the J gene end by 8 bases; junction bases not matched to a gene: 13. This CDR3 spans 15 amino acids. The CDR3 nucleotides are TGTGCCTGCCCAAAAAGCGGGAGGGGTATGGATGAGCAGTTCTTC. Encoded protein: CACPKSGRGMDEQFF.

This clonotype was observed many times. The CDR3 DNA reads TGTGCCAGCAGCTTATATCCGTGGGGAGACTACGAGCAGTACTTC. Its protein is CASSLYPWGDYEQYF. This chain connects TRBV7-2 to TRBJ2-7, with D perhaps TRBD2 (5 bases). CDR3 length equals 15 residues. CDR1 SGHTA and CDR2 FQGNSA come from the germline V gene. Trimming left V 2 bases short and J 3 bases short, with 14 bases between.

This clonotype appeared once. V is TRBV28 and J is TRBJ2-6; no firm D call. This CDR3 has 15 amino acids. V lost 7 bases, J lost 2 bases, and 12 bases lay in between. CDR1 and CDR2 (germline): MDHEN, SYDVKM. In nucleotides, the CDR3 is TGTGCCAGCATCACCCATTCTACTGGGGCCAACGTCCTGACTTTC. It specifies CASITHSTGANVLTF.

This clonotype was seen many times. The genes are TRBV7-2 and TRBJ1-2, with TRBD1 matching over 7 bases. V was pared by 2 bases and J by 7 bases, with 13 bases of the junction left unmatched. The CDR3 has 16 amino acids. Germline CDR1 reads SGHTA; CDR2 reads FQGNSA. CDR3 sequence (DNA): TGTGCCAGCAGCTTAACTCCGACACAGGGGTCTGGTGGCTACACCTTC. This codes for CASSLTPTQGSGGYTF. Full variable domain (rest looked up from reference TRBV7-2 and TRBJ1-2): GAGVSQSPSNKVTEKGKDVELRCDPISGHTALYWYRQSLGQGLEFLIYFQGNSAPDKSGLPSDRFSAERTGGSVSTLTIQRTQQEDSAVYLCASSLTPTQGSGGYTFGSGTRLTVV.

This clonotype has a handful of counts. The rearrangement joins TRBV29-1 to TRBJ2-7, with D tentatively TRBD1 (5 bases). Trimming removed 4 bases from V and 6 bases from J, with 22 bases in between. This CDR3 region has 15 residues. Germline CDR1 and CDR2: SQVTM and ANQGSEA. In DNA, the CDR3 is TGCAGCGTTGGTAGCAGGGCCGGATACCTTGCCGAGCAGTACTTC. Translating gives CSVGSRAGYLAEQYF.

This clonotype came up many times. This chain uses TRBV6-2 or TRBV6-3 with TRBJ1-5, with D possibly being TRBD1 (6 bases). V was cut by 4 bases and J by 4 bases, with 14 bases left in between. In germline, CDR1 is MNHEY, CDR2 SVGEGT. The CDR3 consists of 15 residues. In DNA form, the CDR3 reads TGTGCCAGCAGTTCCGGGGGCTCCTCAAATCAGCCCCAGCATTTT. Residues: CASSSGGSSNQPQHF.

Ten or more counts support this clonotype. CDR3 bases: TGTGCCAGCAGGTTAGACAGGGCCGTCGAAAAACTGTTTTTT. It is translated as CASRLDRAVEKLFF. The rearrangement uses TRBV28 and TRBJ1-4, with 7 bases that match TRBD1. The CDR3 has 14 residues. Trimming at V came to 6 bases and at J to 8 bases, leaving 9 bases not matched to a gene. CDR1 MDHEN and CDR2 SYDVKM come from the germline V gene.

This chain connects TRBV2 to TRBJ1-1; D uncertain. The CDR3 loop spans 16 amino acids. Germline assignment: CDR1 SNHLY and CDR2 FYNNEI. Trimming left V 7 bases short and J 8 bases short, with 26 bases between. CDR3 sequence: CASTLSGITVETEAFF. CDR3 sequence (DNA): TGTGCCAGCACCCTCAGTGGGATAACGGTGGAGACCGAAGCTTTCTTT.

This clonotype was detected ten times or more. V gene TRBV7-9 combines with J gene TRBJ2-7; D perhaps matches TRBD2 (6 bases). The CDR3 covers 15 residues. CDR1 and CDR2 (germline): SEHNR, FQNEAQ (reference sequence). Trimming stripped 5 bases from V and 2 bases from J, with 16 bases between. CDR3 sequence (DNA): TGTGCCAGCAGCGACTGGGGGGAAGAAACCTACGAGCAGTACTTC. Amino acid sequence: CASSDWGEETYEQYF.

The table lists this clonotype with a count of one. This clone may be a read error of a much larger clone one base away. The rearrangement uses TRBV2 and TRBJ1-1; D gene unclear. Trimming stripped 10 bases from V and 1 base from J, with 13 bases between. The V gene's germline CDR1 is SNHLY and CDR2 FYNNEI. This CDR3 region has 13 residues. In nucleotides, the CDR3 is TGTGCCAACAAGCTCGACACGAACACTGAAGCTTTCTTT. This codes for CANKLDTNTEAFF.

In this sample, this clonotype turned up a few times. This chain connects TRBV12-3 or TRBV12-4 to TRBJ1-4; weak D call: TRBD1 (6 bases). Trimming cost V 2 bases and J 6 bases, with 10 bases left between them. The CDR3 has 14 residues. The CDR3 bases are TGTGCCAGCAGTTTACCAGGGGCGGATGAAAAACTGTTTTTT. This gives the protein CASSLPGADEKLFF.